This T cell receptor beta chain was recovered during a study of blood T cell repertoires in COVID-19. Per the authors' pipeline: Amplification of reference gene primers was used by the study to estimate nucleated cell counts. The data were produced by immunoSEQ multiplex PCR, yet TCRdb's version contains in-frame clones alone and is incomplete. D and trimming were read from the DNA, whereas the V and J calls and clone size are those reported in that table. The sample lists roughly 60,000 clones; around nine tenths were seen once. Germline CDR1 and CDR2: SGHTA and FQGNSA. The V and J ends lost 5 bases and 10 bases, in that order; junction bases with no gene match: 9. The CDR3 totals 15 residues.

This receptor was obtained from a human donor with active COVID-19. The donor label of this sample is uncertain. The V call is TRBV7-2, the J call TRBJ1-6; TRBD1 matches at 9 bases. The material sequenced was peripheral blood. As DNA, the CDR3 is TGTGCCAGCAGCCCCGGGACAGGGAAAGGGTCACCCCTCCACTTT. Its translation is CASSPGTGKGSPLHF.